A single sample is the source of the 13 T cell receptor beta chains below, sequenced in a study of blood T cell repertoires in COVID-19 (dated by TCRdb to the early 2020s). Receptors were amplified or captured by the immunoSEQ multiplex PCR assay. The table comes from immuneACCESS by way of TCRdb, which keeps in-frame sequences with V and J called. Part of the clones is missing from these tables; in studies checked, under half for an unresolved V gene and the rest for unknown reasons. In all, the sample holds approximately 170,000 clones, and approximately 84% of those were seen once. Roughly 8% of the sample belongs to the ten largest clones. The sample consisted of peripheral blood. The receptors come from a man aged 35-49 years who had recovered from COVID-19.

The chain combines TRBV27 with TRBJ2-1; TRBD1 aligns across 7 bases. The V segment lost 4 bases and the J segment 4 bases; nucleotides outside the gene matches: 4. Germline CDR1 MNHEY, CDR2 SMNVEV (reference sequence). The CDR3 contains 14 residues. CDR3 protein: CASSSTGAYNEQFF. In DNA, the CDR3 is TGTGCCAGCAGTTCAACAGGGGCTTACAATGAGCAGTTCTTC.

The J gene is TRBJ2-6, the V gene TRBV7-9; the D gene is possibly TRBD1 (6 bases). The V end lost 5 bases, the J end lost 7 bases, and 15 bases lay between the germline ends. The V gene's germline CDR1 is SEHNR and CDR2 FQNEAQ (reference sequence). The CDR3 consists of 15 residues. The CDR3: CASSQGFRVANVLTF. The CDR3 DNA reads as TGTGCCAGCAGCCAGGGGTTCAGGGTAGCCAACGTCCTGACTTTC.

V gene TRBV3-1 (or the pseudogene TRBV3-2) combines with J gene TRBJ2-4; TRBD1 matches 7 bases. The trim removed 3 bases at V and 8 bases at J, leaving 10 bases unmatched. The CDR3 runs to 15 residues. CDR1 is LGHDT, CDR2 YNNKEL, per germline (reference sequence). This CDR3 reads CASSQGDLRGHIQYF. In nucleotides, the CDR3 is TGTGCCAGCAGCCAGGGAGACCTTAGGGGGCACATTCAGTACTTC.

This rearrangement joins TRBV28 to TRBJ1-4, with 9 positions matching TRBD1. CDR3 length: 15 amino acids. The germline V gene has CDR1 MDHEN and CDR2 SYDVKM. J gave up 4 bases and V 6 bases, and 6 bases lay outside the gene matches. The CDR3 DNA is TGTGCCAGCAGCCGAACAGGGGGCTTTAATGAAAAACTGTTTTTT. The encoded protein is CASSRTGGFNEKLFF. The full variable domain, with the rest looked up from reference TRBV28 and TRBJ1-4, is DVKVTQSSRYLVKRTGEKVFLECVQDMDHENMFWYRQDPGLGLRLIYFSYDVKMKEKGDIPEGYSVSREKKERFSLILESASTNQTSMYLCASSRTGGFNEKLFFGSGTQLSVL.

The rearrangement links TRBV7-9 to TRBJ2-5, with TRBD2 matching 7 bases. V was clipped by 1 base and J by 3 bases; unmatched bases: 2. Per germline, CDR1 SEHNR and CDR2 FQNEAQ (reference sequence). The CDR3 length is 14 residues. The CDR3 nucleotides are TGTGCCAGCAGCTTAGGGGGGAGGGAAGAGACCCAGTACTTC. It specifies CASSLGGREETQYF.

This clone has only one observation. The chain employs TRBV12-3 or TRBV12-4 and TRBJ1-1; D not certain. CDR3 length: 13 residues. Trimming cost V 9 bases and J 0 bases, with 11 bases left between them. CDR3 region: CASWFRLNTEAFF. Here the CDR3 DNA reads TGTGCCAGTTGGTTCAGATTGAACACTGAAGCTTTCTTT.

The gene calls are TRBV4-3 and TRBJ2-1; 9 nucleotides agree with TRBD2. Germline-derived CDR1 and CDR2 are LGHNA and YSLEER. The V gene end was trimmed by 0 bases and the J gene end by 4 bases; junction bases not matched to a gene: 10. CDR3 length: 18 residues. The CDR3 region has the DNA TGCGCCAGCAGCCAAGACCCCTATGCGGGAGGGTCATACAATGAGCAGTTCTTC. It is translated as CASSQDPYAGGSYNEQFF.

The gene calls are TRBV11-2 and TRBJ1-4; no clear D. Trimming shortened V by 5 bases and J by 8 bases, and 6 bases separated the two germline ends. There are 11 residues in the CDR3. CDR1 is SGHAT and CDR2 is FQNNGV in the germline V gene. This CDR3 is CASSRGEKLFF. DNA for the CDR3: TGTGCCAGCAGCCGAGGGGAAAAACTGTTTTTT.

The chain uses TRBV19 and TRBJ2-4, with D tentatively TRBD2 (6 bases). The CDR3 sequence is 19 residues long. Germline CDR1 LNHDA, CDR2 SQIVND (reference sequence). Trimming took 0 bases from V and 0 from J, leaving 18 bases between them. The CDR3 sequence: CASSIEGDSLRVAKNIQYF. Written as DNA, the CDR3 is TGTGCCAGTAGTATAGAAGGGGACTCTCTGCGGGTAGCCAAAAACATTCAGTACTTC.

With regard to this clone: At one end, the junction sequence differs from germline, possibly due to a read error. V usage is TRBV6-4 and J usage is TRBJ2-3; possible D gene TRBD2, 5 bases. The CDR3 spans 13 residues. Germline assignment: CDR1 MRHNA and CDR2 SNTAGT. CDR3 nucleotides: TGTGCGAGCAATGAGGGAGTTGGAGATACGCAGTATTTT. Translated, it gives CASNEGVGDTQYF.

The V call is TRBV30, the J call TRBJ2-5; 7 nucleotides match TRBD2. This CDR3 region has 13 residues. V shed 2 bases and J 5 bases; nucleotides not matched to a gene: 5. The germline V gene encodes CDR1 GTSNPN and CDR2 SVGIG (reference sequence). DNA of the CDR3: TGTGCCTGGAGTATTGGGGAGGGGGAGACCCAGTACTTC. It is translated as CAWSIGEGETQYF.

The chain joins TRBV9 to TRBJ1-1; TRBD1 might be the D (6 bases). The V and J ends lost 4 bases and 7 bases respectively, with 26 bases between them. Germline CDR1 reads SGDLS; CDR2 reads YYNGEE. The CDR3 sequence is 17 residues long. The CDR3 nucleotides read TGTGCCAGCAGCACGGGGGCCCACCAGCCGGGGGGTAATGAAGCTTTCTTT. This sequence encodes CASSTGAHQPGGNEAFF.

This chain joins TRBV6-2 or TRBV6-3 and TRBJ2-1, with 7 bases lining up with TRBD2. CDR1 MNHEY and CDR2 SVGEGT come from the germline V gene. J was trimmed by 2 bases and V by 6 bases; bases with no gene match: 10. The CDR3 consists of 16 residues. The CDR3 DNA reads TGTGCCAGCAGCACCCGGCGGGGGTTGGCCTACAATGAGCAGTTCTTC. It codes for CASSTRRGLAYNEQFF.